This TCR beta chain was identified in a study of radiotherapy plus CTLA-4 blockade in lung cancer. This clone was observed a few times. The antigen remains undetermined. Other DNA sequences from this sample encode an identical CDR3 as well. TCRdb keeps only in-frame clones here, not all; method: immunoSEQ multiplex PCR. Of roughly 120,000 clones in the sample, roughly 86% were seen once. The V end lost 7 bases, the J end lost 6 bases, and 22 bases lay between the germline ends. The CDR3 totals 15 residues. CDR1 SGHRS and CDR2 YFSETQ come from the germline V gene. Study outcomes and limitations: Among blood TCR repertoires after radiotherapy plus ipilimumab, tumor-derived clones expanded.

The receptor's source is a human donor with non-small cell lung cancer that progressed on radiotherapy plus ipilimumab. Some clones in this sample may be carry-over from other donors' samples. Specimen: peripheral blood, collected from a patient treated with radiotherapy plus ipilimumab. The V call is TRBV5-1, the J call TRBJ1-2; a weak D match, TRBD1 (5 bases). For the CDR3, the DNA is TGCGCCAGCCGTAGAGAAAGGGGCGCGGGGGATGGCTACACCTTC. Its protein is CASRRERGAGDGYTF.